These 16 T cell receptor beta chains came from one sample sequenced in a study of Graves' ophthalmopathy and Graves' hyperthyroidism. Using RNA transcripts, the TCR beta CDR3 regions were amplified. RT-PCR in the first round used HTBI primers; a second-round multiplex PCR followed. TCRdb reanalysed the multiplex PCR reads using MiXCR and keeps one entry per CDR3 protein. The top ten clones hold roughly 10% of a sample with approximately 1.2 million distinct CDR3 sequences, less than 45% of them seen once. The specimen was peripheral blood or thyroid tissue (not recorded which). The receptors shown here come from an adult man with Graves' hyperthyroidism.

This clonotype was picked up a small number of times. CDR3 nucleotides: TGTGCCACCGGGCGGGAGGGCACAGATACGCAGTATTTT. As protein: CATGREGTDTQYF. The chain couples TRBV10-3 to TRBJ2-3, with 8 nucleotides matching TRBD2. Germline V gives CDR1 ENHRY, CDR2 SYGVKD. The length of the CDR3 is 13 residues. J lost 1 base, V lost 10 bases, and 4 bases had no gene match.

This clonotype has a count of ten or more. The CDR3 DNA reads as TGTGCCAGCAGCGCTGGACTAGCGGGAGTTACCGAGCAGTACTTC. This encodes CASSAGLAGVTEQYF. V and J are TRBV7-6 and TRBJ2-7; 13 bases match TRBD2. CDR3 length: 15 amino acids. J lost 6 bases, V lost 5 bases, and 7 bases had no gene match. The germline CDR1 and CDR2 sequences are SGHVS and FNYEAQ. The variable domain in full, completed from reference TRBV7-6 and TRBJ2-7, reads GAGVSQSPRYKVTKRGQDVALRCDPISGHVSLYWYRQALGQGPEFLTYFNYEAQQDKSGLPNDRFSAERPEGSISTLTIQRTEQRDSAMYRCASSAGLAGVTEQYFGPGTRLTVT.

Concerning this clonotype itself: Since a much larger clone is just one base distant, this may be a read error. The rearrangement uses TRBV7-3 and TRBJ2-2; TRBD2 is a possible D gene (6 bases). The CDR3 spans 15 residues. Germline loops: CDR1 SGHTA, CDR2 FQGTGA. CDR3 in DNA: TGTGCCAGCAGCTTGGGACTGGGGGTCACCGGGGAGCTGCTTTTT. Amino acids: CASSLGLGVTGELLF.

The sample holds many counts of this clonotype. The chain recombines TRBV9 with TRBJ1-2, with D possibly TRBD1 on 5 matching bases. The germline V gene encodes CDR1 SGDLS and CDR2 YYNGEE. This CDR3 region has 15 residues. Trimming removed 5 bases at V and 2 bases at J, with 16 bases between. The DNA of the CDR3 is TGTGCCAGCAGACAGGCGGGGCAGGCAAACTATGGCTACACCTTC. It encodes CASRQAGQANYGYTF.

V gene TRBV30 combines with J gene TRBJ1-2, with D perhaps TRBD1 (5 bases). Germline loops: CDR1 GTSNPN, CDR2 SVGIG (reference sequence). The CDR3 totals 14 residues. V was shortened by 0 bases and J by 7 bases, with 15 bases between the two germline ends. CDR3 in amino acids: CAWSVGHGTAGYTF. As DNA, the CDR3 is TGTGCCTGGAGTGTTGGCCACGGGACGGCTGGCTACACCTTC.

The genes are TRBV12-3 or TRBV12-4 and TRBJ2-7; possibly TRBD1 for D (6 bases). V was clipped by 5 bases and J by 2 bases, with 13 bases between them. This CDR3 comprises 14 residues. CDR3 DNA: TGTGCCAGCAGTCTTGCAGGGGTGGCCTACGAGCAGTACTTC. This translates into CASSLAGVAYEQYF.

This sequence joins TRBV19 and TRBJ2-2, with 7 nucleotides matching TRBD2. Trimming took 2 bases from V and 4 from J; bases not matched to a gene: 4. The CDR3 extends over 15 amino acids. Germline V gives CDR1 LNHDA, CDR2 SQIVND (reference sequence). CDR3 DNA: TGTGCCAGTAGTATAAGCGGGGTCGGCACCGGGGAGCTGTTTTTT. It codes for CASSISGVGTGELFF.

This chain uses TRBV9 with TRBJ2-6; 7 bases line up with TRBD2. V was pared by 5 bases and J by 3 bases, with 2 bases of the junction left unmatched. CDR1 and CDR2 (germline): SGDLS, YYNGEE. The CDR3 has 14 amino acids. In nucleotides, the CDR3 is TGTGCCAGCAGTGCGGGGGTTGGGGCCAACGTCCTGACTTTC. Protein product: CASSAGVGANVLTF.

The chain uses TRBV4-2 and TRBJ2-2, with D possibly matching TRBD1 (6 bases). The V end was cut by 4 bases, the J end by 6 bases, with 15 bases between. CDR1 and CDR2 (germline): LGHNA, YNFKEQ. The CDR3 is made up of 15 amino acids. Here the CDR3 reads CASSRGQGRAGELFF. The DNA of the CDR3 is TGTGCCAGCAGCCGGGGGCAGGGAAGGGCCGGGGAGCTGTTTTTT.

This clonotype appeared a few times. The gene calls are TRBV20-1 and TRBJ2-7, with TRBD1 matching over 8 bases. CDR3 length equals 15 residues. J lost 6 bases, V lost 5 bases, and 15 bases had no gene match. Germline CDR1 is DFQATT and CDR2 is SNEGSKA (reference sequence). The CDR3 DNA follows: TGCAGTGCTCTTACTATGACAGGGGTGTTCTCCGAGCAGTACTTC. It yields the protein CSALTMTGVFSEQYF.

Regarding this clonotype: An end of the junction does not agree with germline; a read error may underlie this. The chain is built from TRBV11-1 and TRBJ1-5; D unresolved. This CDR3 spans 12 amino acids. The germline gives CDR1 SGHAT, CDR2 FQDESV (reference sequence). Here the CDR3 DNA reads TGTGCCGGCAGTGGAGGCAATCAGCCCCAGCATTTT. Its translation is CAGSGGNQPQHF.

The chain couples TRBV7-2 to TRBJ1-1; 10 bases fit TRBD1. In germline, CDR1 is SGHTA, CDR2 FQGNSA. V shed 0 bases, J shed 3 bases, and the junction held 4 bases outside the gene matches. The CDR3 has 16 residues. DNA of the CDR3: TGTGCCAGCAGCTTAGCCAGGGACAGGGGCTACACTGAAGCTTTCTTT. Its translation is CASSLARDRGYTEAFF.

The rearrangement links TRBV7-9 to TRBJ2-7; D might be TRBD1 (5 bases). CDR1 and CDR2 (germline): SEHNR, FQNEAQ (reference sequence). V was pared by 3 bases and J by 5 bases, with 14 bases between. The CDR3 covers 14 residues. In DNA, the CDR3 is TGTGCCAGCAGCTTCGGACATTCTCAGCACGAGCAGTACTTC. Residues: CASSFGHSQHEQYF.

Note on this clonotype: A much larger clone differs from this one at a single base, so this may be a read error. The chain employs TRBV20-1 and TRBJ2-6; D is possibly TRBD1 or TRBD2 (5 bases each). Trimming took off 6 bases at V and 0 bases at J, with 18 bases between the two ends. The V gene's germline CDR1 is DFQATT and CDR2 SNEGSKA (reference sequence). CDR3 size: 17 residues. The DNA of the CDR3 is TGCAGTGCCCACCCGGTGGGGGAGAGCTCTGGGGCCAACGTCCTGACTTTC. Translated: CSAHPVGESSGANVLTF.

This clonotype has at least ten counts. The chain couples TRBV7-9 to TRBJ1-2, with D unresolved. The CDR3 consists of 14 residues. The V end lost 10 bases, the J end lost 2 bases, and 17 bases lay between the germline ends. In germline, CDR1 is SEHNR, CDR2 FQNEAQ (reference sequence). CDR3 in amino acids: CATLVGGQNYGYTF. For the CDR3, the DNA is TGTGCCACCCTTGTGGGAGGTCAGAACTATGGCTACACCTTC.

This clonotype was recorded only once. The rearrangement links TRBV7-2 to TRBJ1-4; D is unresolved. The V end lost 5 bases, the J end lost 7 bases, and 17 bases lay between the germline ends. This CDR3 spans 15 amino acids. Per germline, CDR1 SGHTA and CDR2 FQGNSA. CDR3 sequence: CASSIGRTVGEKLFF. In DNA, the CDR3 is TGTGCCAGCAGCATTGGACGAACGGTCGGTGAAAAACTGTTTTTT.